This entry features one TCR beta chain sequence. Sequencing used immunoSEQ multiplex PCR; TCRdb keeps in-frame clones, though not all of them. Of approximately 150,000 clones detected, 91% appear once; the ten largest clones hold roughly 3.1%. The sample originates from a study of control samples from healthy donors and cancer patients. Trimming left V 4 bases short and J 6 bases short, with 15 bases between. Germline V gene sequence: CDR1 SGHNT, CDR2 YENEEA. This CDR3 is 14 amino acids long. Sequencing was done on a sample of blood. The origin of this receptor is a man aged 30 to 45 in good health. The chain is built from TRBV11-3 and TRBJ1-1; D perhaps matches TRBD1 (6 bases). CDR3 nucleotide sequence: TGTGCCAGCAGCTCCAATGCGGGGGCCCCTGAAGCTTTCTTT. Its protein is CASSSNAGAPEAFF.